The 24 T cell receptor beta chains given below trace back to one sample, sequenced in a study of T-cell reconstitution after alpha-beta-depleted transplantation in children. Molecular barcoding with unique molecular identifiers was used for the TCRbeta library. Using its own MiXCR run on the PCR reads, TCRdb lists one record per CDR3 protein. The sample contains some 400,000 distinct CDR3 sequences, around 21% of which appear only once. Sequencing used PBMCs from the stem cell graft donor, obtained from the stem cell graft. The receptors here all came from a human donor who donated a stem cell graft to a child with acute myeloid leukemia.

This clonotype was detected only a few times. V gene TRBV6-2 or TRBV6-3 combines with J gene TRBJ2-7; 9 bases fit TRBD1. V shed 4 bases and J 3 bases; nucleotides not matched to a gene: 4. The CDR3 spans 14 residues. CDR1 and CDR2 from the germline V gene are MNHEY and SVGEGT. The CDR3 DNA reads as TGTGCCAGCAGTTGGACAGGGGCGAACTACGAGCAGTACTTC. Translating gives CASSWTGANYEQYF.

This clonotype was observed a handful of times. The genes are TRBV7-9 and TRBJ2-3; D possibly uses TRBD1 or TRBD2 (6 bases each). V lost 7 bases, J lost 7 bases, and 12 bases lay in between. This CDR3 has 12 amino acids. CDR1 SEHNR and CDR2 FQNEAQ come from the germline V gene (reference sequence). CDR3 coding DNA: TGTGCCAGCAAGGGGGGAGCTTATACGCAGTATTTT. Its protein product is CASKGGAYTQYF.

The chain couples TRBV6-5 to TRBJ1-3; D is undetermined. The CDR3 loop spans 15 amino acids. From germline, CDR1 is MNHEY and CDR2 SVGAGI. V dropped 6 bases and J dropped 4 bases, with 16 bases sitting between them. The chain's CDR3 is CASSLTSEVGNTIYF. CDR3 bases: TGTGCCAGCAGCCTTACTTCCGAGGTGGGAAACACCATATATTTT.

V is TRBV5-1 and J is TRBJ2-7; TRBD1 matches 9 bases. Germline CDR1 SGHRS, CDR2 YFSETQ. J lost 4 bases, V lost 0 bases, and 5 bases had no gene match. This CDR3 contains 15 residues. In nucleotides, the CDR3 is TGCGCCAGCAGCTTGGATGGGACAGGGCAGTACGAGCAGTACTTC. Translation gives CASSLDGTGQYEQYF.

This rearrangement joins TRBV27 to TRBJ2-7, with D tentatively TRBD2 (6 bases). V was trimmed by 3 bases and J by 7 bases, leaving 19 bases between them. The CDR3 spans 15 residues. CDR1 is MNHEY and CDR2 is SMNVEV in the germline V gene (reference sequence). The CDR3 region is CASSFGGGRLGEQYF. The CDR3 bases are TGTGCCAGCAGTTTCGGCGGTGGGAGGCTAGGGGAGCAGTACTTC.

This clonotype occurred a few times. The chain is built from TRBV12-3 or TRBV12-4 and TRBJ2-7; 9 positions match TRBD1. The CDR3 extends over 13 amino acids. Trimming at V came to 3 bases and at J to 5 bases, leaving 2 bases not matched to a gene. The CDR3 here is CASSFGTGNEQYF. CDR3 nucleotide sequence: TGTGCCAGCAGTTTCGGGACAGGGAACGAGCAGTACTTC.

The V and J genes are TRBV7-9 and TRBJ1-1, with 7 bases aligning to TRBD1. The CDR3 length is 17 residues. V was clipped by 0 bases and J by 1 base; unmatched bases: 8. In germline, CDR1 is SEHNR, CDR2 FQNEAQ (reference sequence). In DNA, the CDR3 is TGTGCCAGCAGCTTAGCGCTACGGACAGGCGCGAACACTGAAGCTTTCTTT. This codes for CASSLALRTGANTEAFF. Full variable domain (missing parts from reference TRBV7-9 and TRBJ1-1): DTGVSQNPRHKITKRGQNVTFRCDPISEHNRLYWYRQTLGQGPEFLTYFQNEAQLEKSRLLSDRFSAERPKGSFSTLEIQRTEQGDSAMYLCASSLALRTGANTEAFFGQGTRLTVV.

This clonotype was seen a handful of times. The chain carries TRBV27 and TRBJ2-5, with a possible D match to TRBD2 (6 bases). CDR1 and CDR2 from the germline V gene are MNHEY and SMNVEV (reference sequence). V gave up 3 bases and J gave up 0 bases, with 11 bases separating them. This CDR3 contains 15 residues. The CDR3 bases are TGTGCCAGCAGTTTGGGTCGGGGGTACCAAGAGACCCAGTACTTC. Protein: CASSLGRGYQETQYF.

The chain uses TRBV4-3 and TRBJ2-3, with D hard to call. Germline V gives CDR1 LGHNA, CDR2 YSLEER. Trimming left V 0 bases short and J 5 bases short, with 12 bases between. The CDR3 has 15 amino acids. As DNA, the CDR3 is TGCGCCAGCAGCCAAGACAACCAAAACAGAGATACGCAGTATTTT. Its translation: CASSQDNQNRDTQYF.

This rearrangement joins TRBV5-1 to TRBJ2-5; 9 bases align to TRBD2. The CDR3 is made up of 15 amino acids. CDR1 is SGHRS, CDR2 YFSETQ, per germline. Unmatched junction bases numbered 8, after V lost 3 bases and J lost 5 bases. The CDR3 bases are TGCGCCAGCAGCTCGAAGCGGGAGGCGAGGGAGACCCAGTACTTC. Translation gives CASSSKREARETQYF.

The chain recombines TRBV24-1 with TRBJ2-1, with TRBD2 identical over 10 bases. The CDR3 extends over 14 amino acids. Trimming removed 9 bases from V and 9 bases from J; junction bases left unmatched: 10. Per the germline V gene, CDR1 is KGHDR and CDR2 is SFDVKD. The CDR3: CATDSGRRSTEQFF. As DNA, the CDR3 is TGTGCCACCGATAGCGGGAGGAGATCTACTGAGCAGTTCTTC.

The chain recombines TRBV6-5 with TRBJ1-1, with D possibly TRBD1 on 5 matching bases. The CDR3 runs 13 residues. V lost 2 bases, J lost 10 bases, and 14 bases lay in between. In germline, CDR1 is MNHEY, CDR2 SVGAGI. The CDR3 sequence: CASSYDPLRGAFF. For the CDR3, the DNA is TGTGCCAGCAGTTACGACCCCCTAAGGGGAGCTTTCTTT.

The chain combines TRBV20-1 with TRBJ2-3; 7 positions agree with TRBD1. The V gene's germline CDR1 is DFQATT and CDR2 SNEGSKA (reference sequence). V gave up 4 bases and J gave up 2 bases; unmatched junction bases: 3. This CDR3 is 13 amino acids long. CDR3 sequence reads: CSANDRVTDTQYF. CDR3 in DNA: TGCAGTGCTAATGACAGGGTCACAGATACGCAGTATTTT.

A single count supports this clonotype. The chain couples TRBV3-1 to TRBJ1-3; D is unresolved. The germline gives CDR1 LGHDT, CDR2 YNNKEL (reference sequence). This CDR3 region has 15 residues. V was trimmed by 1 base and J by 0 bases, leaving 7 bases between them. The CDR3 coding sequence is TGTGCCAGCAGCCAAGCGCCGAGCTCTGGAAACACCATATATTTT. Its protein is CASSQAPSSGNTIYF.

This clonotype was recorded a few times. The CDR3 region is CASSAGGPSGLNEQFF. As DNA, the CDR3 is TGTGCCAGCAGTGCGGGGGGGCCCTCTGGTTTAAATGAGCAGTTCTTC. V is TRBV27 and J is TRBJ2-1, with 9 bases fitting TRBD2. This CDR3 region has 16 residues. Germline CDR1 reads MNHEY; CDR2 reads SMNVEV (reference sequence). Losses at the gene ends were 5 bases for V and 7 bases for J; bases not matched to a gene: 12.

This clonotype was observed a few times. V is TRBV29-1 and J is TRBJ2-3; TRBD1 or TRBD2 may be the D gene (6 bases each). Germline V gene sequence: CDR1 SQVTM, CDR2 ANQGSEA. This CDR3 is 12 amino acids long. V lost 4 bases to trimming and J lost 6 bases, with 11 bases between them. CDR3 nucleotide sequence: TGCAGCGTTGTACAGGGAGGTGATACGCAGTATTTT. This codes for CSVVQGGDTQYF.

The V call is TRBV6-2 or TRBV6-3, the J call TRBJ2-6; either TRBD1 or TRBD2 may supply D (5 bases each). With 6 bases removed from V and 1 base from J, the gap between germline ends came to 16 bases. Germline assignment: CDR1 MNHEY and CDR2 SVGEGT. The CDR3 length is 17 residues. The CDR3 DNA reads TGTGCCAGCAGCTACGGGACCGCCAATTCTGGGGCCAACGTCCTGACTTTC. Encoded protein: CASSYGTANSGANVLTF.

This CDR3 is CASSPGTGGLLLAKNIQYF. CDR3 DNA: TGTGCCAGCAGTCCCGGGACAGGGGGCCTCCTTCTAGCCAAAAACATTCAGTACTTC. The rearrangement uses TRBV11-2 and TRBJ2-4; 12 nucleotides align to TRBD1. Trimming took 6 bases from V and 0 from J; bases not matched to a gene: 12. The CDR3 has 19 amino acids. From germline, CDR1 is SGHAT and CDR2 FQNNGV.

V gene TRBV7-8 combines with J gene TRBJ2-5; weak D call: TRBD1 (6 bases). The germline gives CDR1 SGHVS, CDR2 FQNEAQ. Trimming removed 3 bases from V and 4 bases from J, with 12 bases in between. The CDR3 spans 14 residues. The CDR3 sequence is CASSFDRNSETQYF. CDR3 sequence (DNA): TGTGCCAGCAGCTTTGACAGGAATTCAGAGACCCAGTACTTC. Looking up the rest from reference TRBV7-8 and TRBJ2-5 gives the full variable domain: GAGVSQSPRYKVAKRGQDVALRCDPISGHVSLFWYQQALGQGPEFLTYFQNEAQLDKSGLPSDRFFAERPEGSVSTLKIQRTQQEDSAVYLCASSFDRNSETQYFGPGTRLLVL.

This clonotype appeared a few times. V and J are TRBV21-1 and TRBJ2-5; the tabulated D call, TRBD2, remains unverified against the DNA. TRBV21-1 is recorded as a pseudogene. CDR3 length: 16 amino acids. CDR3 nucleotide sequence: TGTGCCAGCAGCAAGGGACTAGCGGGAGGGCAAGAGACCCAGTACTTC. It is translated as CASSKGLAGGQETQYF.

In this sample, this clonotype turned up many times. The chain carries TRBV5-5 and TRBJ2-7; D not resolved. CDR1 SGHKS and CDR2 YYEKEE come from the germline V gene (reference sequence). The CDR3 sequence is 15 residues long. Trimming removed 2 bases from V and 4 bases from J, with 16 bases in between. The CDR3 loop reads CASSFKGWWAYEQYF. Written as DNA, the CDR3 is TGTGCCAGCAGCTTTAAGGGTTGGTGGGCTTACGAGCAGTACTTC. Complete variable domain (other parts from reference TRBV5-5 and TRBJ2-7): DAGVTQSPTHLIKTRGQQVTLRCSPISGHKSVSWYQQVLGQGPQFIFQYYEKEERGRGNFPDRFSARQFPNYSSELNVNALLLGDSALYLCASSFKGWWAYEQYFGPGTRLTVT.

The rearrangement joins TRBV9 to TRBJ1-1; weak D call: TRBD1 (6 bases). The germline gives CDR1 SGDLS, CDR2 YYNGEE. Trimming took 0 bases from V and 1 from J, leaving 10 bases between them. The CDR3 has 15 amino acids. DNA for the CDR3: TGTGCCAGCAGCGTAGCCCCACAGGGGAACACTGAAGCTTTCTTT. Translated: CASSVAPQGNTEAFF.

This clonotype was counted between two and nine times. The chain combines TRBV29-1 with TRBJ2-1; D remains unclear. The CDR3 contains 10 residues. Germline lookup yields CDR1 SQVTM and CDR2 ANQGSEA. V shed 6 bases and J shed 5 bases, with 5 bases lying between them. This CDR3 is CSVWDNEQFF. The CDR3 nucleotides are TGCAGCGTGTGGGACAATGAGCAGTTCTTC.

This clonotype has more than one count but fewer than ten. This rearrangement joins TRBV6-2 or TRBV6-3 to TRBJ2-3; D unclear. V was trimmed by 0 bases and J by 4 bases, leaving 11 bases between them. This CDR3 region has 15 residues. Germline V gives CDR1 MNHEY, CDR2 SVGEGT. CDR3 DNA sequence: TGTGCCAGCAGTTACTCGATCACGAGCGCAGATACGCAGTATTTT. It is translated as CASSYSITSADTQYF.